The 7 T cell receptor beta chains in this list originate from one sample, sequenced in a study of T cell repertoires in cytomegalovirus infection. TCRdb passed the reads through MiXCR, listing each CDR3 protein once. The repertoire holds 350,000 to 500,000 distinct CDR3 sequences, with 25% to 40% as singletons. Sequencing used PBMCs. Source of these receptors: a human donor in good health (CMV status not recorded). Some clones in this sample may be carry-over from other donors' samples.

In this sample, this clonotype turned up a few times. This chain links TRBV19 with TRBJ2-7, with 7 bases fitting TRBD1. The CDR3 consists of 15 residues. With 4 bases clipped from V and 1 base from J, the junction kept 7 bases outside the gene matches. Per the germline V gene, CDR1 is LNHDA and CDR2 is SQIVND (reference sequence). The CDR3 region has the DNA TGTGCCAGTAGTAGGGGACAGTCGCAATCCTACGAGCAGTACTTC. This encodes CASSRGQSQSYEQYF. Full variable domain (rest looked up from reference TRBV19 and TRBJ2-7): DGGITQSPKYLFRKEGQNVTLSCEQNLNHDAMYWYRQDPGQGLRLIYYSQIVNDFQKGDIAEGYSVSREKKESFPLTVTSAQKNPTAFYLCASSRGQSQSYEQYFGPGTRLTVT.

The chain carries TRBV28 and TRBJ2-5; the D gene is possibly TRBD1 (5 bases). Germline CDR1 reads MDHEN; CDR2 reads SYDVKM. The CDR3 runs to 14 residues. Trimming removed 5 bases from V and 4 bases from J, with 14 bases in between. The CDR3 loop is CASSRIQGRETQYF. CDR3 bases: TGTGCCAGCAGTCGGATTCAGGGAAGAGAGACCCAGTACTTC.

The chain combines TRBV28 with TRBJ2-3; 9 nucleotides match TRBD2. Germline V gene sequence: CDR1 MDHEN, CDR2 SYDVKM. This CDR3 contains 15 residues. Trimming took 5 bases from V and 1 from J; bases not matched to a gene: 4. The CDR3 nucleotides are TGTGCCAGCAGTATCCAGCGGGGGGGCACAGATACGCAGTATTTT. It codes for CASSIQRGGTDTQYF.

This clonotype came up a few times. The chain uses TRBV3-1 and TRBJ1-5; D is unresolved. The germline V gene encodes CDR1 LGHDT and CDR2 YNNKEL (reference sequence). Deletions cut 4 bases from V and 4 bases from J, with 11 bases between. The CDR3 totals 14 residues. The CDR3 reads CASSLDGTNQPQHF. For the CDR3, the DNA is TGTGCCAGCAGCCTGGACGGAACTAATCAGCCCCAGCATTTT.

The CDR3 DNA is TGTGCCAGCAGTGCTGATGGGCGGAGGAACACTGAAGCTTTCTTT. It codes for CASSADGRRNTEAFF. The chain combines TRBV12-3 or TRBV12-4 with TRBJ1-1; D is undetermined. There are 15 residues in the CDR3. The V and J ends lost 5 bases and 1 base respectively, with 14 bases between them.

The chain couples TRBV2 to TRBJ2-1, with a tentative D call TRBD1 (5 bases). CDR1 is SNHLY, CDR2 FYNNEI, per germline. The V and J ends lost 6 bases and 8 bases respectively, with 17 bases between them. This CDR3 has 14 amino acids. CDR3 DNA sequence: TGTGCCAGCAGCCCCGACTGGAGCAGGGATGAGCAGTTCTTC. Encoded protein: CASSPDWSRDEQFF.

This clonotype was seen many times. The rearrangement joins TRBV12-3 or TRBV12-4 to TRBJ1-5; the D gene is possibly TRBD1 (6 bases). This CDR3 comprises 13 residues. Trimming removed 4 bases from V and 3 bases from J, with 7 bases in between. CDR3 coding DNA: TGTGCCAGCAGTTCAGGGGACAATCAGCCCCAGCATTTT. Translation: CASSSGDNQPQHF.